One sample yielded the 9 T cell receptor beta chains listed below, sequenced in a study of T cell repertoires in cytomegalovirus infection. TCRdb redid the calling of the reads with MiXCR, one entry per CDR3 protein. The profile shows 450,000 to 550,000 distinct CDR3 sequences, 15% to 20% of them singletons. Sequencing was done on a sample of CD8+ T cells from PBMCs. These receptors all stem from a human donor in good health (CMV status not recorded). Some clones in this sample may be carry-over from other donors' samples.

This clonotype showed up many times. The gene calls are TRBV11-3 and TRBJ2-3, with D perhaps being TRBD1 or TRBD2 (5 bases each). Germline V CDR1 and CDR2: SGHNT, YENEEA. This CDR3 spans 15 amino acids. The V end was cut by 4 bases, the J end by 3 bases, with 14 bases between. CDR3 protein: CASSSGTLTTDTQYF. The CDR3 DNA reads as TGTGCCAGCAGCTCCGGGACCCTAACTACAGATACGCAGTATTTT.

This clonotype was found many times. The V call is TRBV7-6, the J call TRBJ2-3; 9 nucleotides agree with TRBD2. Germline trimming cut 5 bases from V and 5 bases from J; bases unmatched to any gene: 14. The CDR3 contains 17 residues. Germline loops: CDR1 SGHVS, CDR2 FNYEAQ. CDR3 bases: TGTGCCAGCAGCCCTGTATTGGGCGGGGGGGCGAAAGATACGCAGTATTTT. This translates into CASSPVLGGGAKDTQYF.

This clonotype came up many times. V and J are TRBV15 and TRBJ1-6, with 8 nucleotides matching TRBD1. The CDR3 is 14 residues long. Trimming took 3 bases from V and 10 from J; bases not matched to a gene: 5. Germline V gives CDR1 LNHNV, CDR2 YYDKDF (reference sequence). CDR3: CATSRDRVRSPLHF. In nucleotides, the CDR3 is TGTGCCACCAGCAGGGACAGGGTTCGCTCACCCCTCCACTTT.

The table lists this clonotype with a few counts. The J gene is TRBJ2-3, the V gene TRBV28; TRBD1 agrees at 7 bases. With 6 bases clipped from V and 2 bases from J, the junction kept 8 bases outside the gene matches. Germline V CDR1 and CDR2: MDHEN, SYDVKM. The CDR3 sequence is 15 residues long. This CDR3 is CASRSPGQTTDTQYF. The CDR3 DNA sequence: TGTGCCAGCAGGTCACCGGGACAGACCACAGATACGCAGTATTTT.

This chain connects TRBV9 to TRBJ2-5; D remains ambiguous. Per germline, CDR1 SGDLS and CDR2 YYNGEE. Between the trimmed V and J ends, which lost 0 bases and 1 base, there was a span of 7 bases. The CDR3 is 14 amino acids. The CDR3 nucleotides read TGTGCCAGCAGCGTAGCGGTCAGCCAAGAGACCCAGTACTTC. Its translation is CASSVAVSQETQYF.

This clonotype has ten or more counts. The V and J genes are TRBV7-6 and TRBJ2-5; tentative D call: TRBD2 (6 bases). Germline CDR1 and CDR2: SGHVS and FNYEAQ. The CDR3 length is 14 residues. Deletions cut 5 bases from V and 3 bases from J, with 13 bases between. CDR3 region: CASSTPGAEETQYF. The CDR3 DNA is TGTGCCAGCAGCACCCCGGGAGCCGAAGAGACCCAGTACTTC.

This clonotype came up a few times. V gene TRBV12-3 or TRBV12-4 combines with J gene TRBJ1-1; 8 nucleotides align to TRBD1. V shed 6 bases, J shed 3 bases, and the junction held 9 bases outside the gene matches. CDR3 length: 15 amino acids. The chain's CDR3 is CASSPLDRGYTEAFF. CDR3 in DNA: TGTGCCAGCAGCCCCCTCGACAGGGGATACACTGAAGCTTTCTTT.

J is TRBJ2-2 and V is TRBV25-1; D remains unclear. V was pared by 6 bases and J by 1 base, with 9 bases between. Germline CDR1 reads MGHDK; CDR2 reads SYGVNS. The CDR3 sequence is 14 residues long. The DNA for the CDR3 is TGTGCCAGCAGGCAGTACAGGAACACCGGGGAGCTGTTTTTT. Protein sequence: CASRQYRNTGELFF.

Only a few counts were recorded for this clonotype. The V gene is TRBV2, the J gene TRBJ2-1; TRBD2 agrees at 10 bases. This CDR3 comprises 15 residues. Germline CDR1 and CDR2: SNHLY and FYNNEI. After removal of 7 bases from V and 5 bases from J, the junction contained 8 bases not matched to a gene. The DNA for the CDR3 is TGTGCCAGCATCGCCAGCGGGAGGGTGGACAATGAGCAGTTCTTC. Encoded protein: CASIASGRVDNEQFF. The whole variable domain, remainder taken from reference TRBV2 and TRBJ2-1, is EPEVTQTPSHQVTQMGQEVILRCVPISNHLYFYWYRQILGQKVEFLVSFYNNEISEKSEIFDDQFSVERPDGSNFTLKIRSTKLEDSAMYFCASIASGRVDNEQFFGPGTRLTVL.